The 18 T cell receptor beta chains below were found in one sample sequenced in a study of T-cell reconstitution after alpha-beta-depleted transplantation in children. This sample's TCRbeta library carried unique molecular identifier barcodes. TCRdb re-derived calls from the PCR reads in MiXCR, one entry per CDR3 protein. The sample lists 490,000 or so distinct CDR3 sequences, around 13% occurring once. The source material was PBMCs from the stem cell graft donor, sampled from the stem cell graft. These receptors were taken from a human donor who donated a stem cell graft to a child with combined immunodeficiency.

This clonotype was recorded a few times. The chain joins TRBV5-5 to TRBJ2-5, with 9 bases that match TRBD2. The end of the DNA is better explained by TRBJ2-1, so the J call may be wrong. Germline CDR1 and CDR2: SGHKS and YYEKEE (reference sequence). The CDR3 covers 14 residues. The CDR3 DNA reads as TGTGCCAGCAGCTTGTTAGCGGGGGTCGAGACCCAGTTCTTC. Encoded protein: CASSLLAGVETQFF.

This rearrangement joins TRBV12-3 or TRBV12-4 to TRBJ1-1; D perhaps matches TRBD1 (5 bases). V shed 6 bases and J shed 0 bases, with 14 bases lying between them. CDR3 length: 15 amino acids. This CDR3 is CASSRDGGMNTEAFF. The CDR3 nucleotides are TGTGCCAGCAGCAGGGACGGGGGAATGAACACTGAAGCTTTCTTT.

The V call is TRBV20-1, the J call TRBJ2-7; D is ambiguous. Germline CDR1 reads DFQATT; CDR2 reads SNEGSKA (reference sequence). This CDR3 region has 11 residues. The V end lost 5 bases, the J end lost 4 bases, and 9 bases lay between the germline ends. Here the CDR3 reads CSASLGYEQYF. In DNA form, the CDR3 reads TGCAGTGCTTCCCTAGGATACGAGCAGTACTTC.

The rearrangement links TRBV5-1 to TRBJ2-5; TRBD1 might be the D (5 bases). CDR1 and CDR2 from the germline V gene are SGHRS and YFSETQ. With 0 bases removed from V and 5 bases from J, the gap between germline ends came to 29 bases. The CDR3 sequence is 20 residues long. In nucleotides, the CDR3 is TGCGCCAGCAGCTTGGCCGAACTTACGTGGCCTCAGGGCGTCGGCGAGACCCAGTACTTC. Protein sequence: CASSLAELTWPQGVGETQYF.

The chain recombines TRBV5-5 with TRBJ2-7; D is unresolved. V was shortened by 0 bases and J by 2 bases, with 6 bases between the two germline ends. Germline lookup yields CDR1 SGHKS and CDR2 YYEKEE (reference sequence). CDR3 length: 13 amino acids. The CDR3 DNA reads as TGTGCCAGCAGCTTGGCCAGTCCCTACGAGCAGTACTTC. Translation gives CASSLASPYEQYF.

This clonotype was seen at least ten times. This chain joins TRBV7-7 and TRBJ2-3, with D unclear. Trimming took 5 bases from V and 1 from J, leaving 13 bases between them. This CDR3 is 15 amino acids long. Germline values: CDR1 SSHAT, CDR2 FNYEAQ (reference sequence). This chain's CDR3 is CASSDPREGTDTQYF. Here the CDR3 DNA reads TGTGCCAGCAGCGACCCGAGAGAGGGCACAGATACGCAGTATTTT.

The chain has TRBV29-1 and TRBJ1-2, with D hard to call. The CDR3 contains 11 residues. The germline V gene encodes CDR1 SQVTM and CDR2 ANQGSEA. V was shortened by 3 bases and J by 4 bases, with 6 bases between the two germline ends. In DNA, the CDR3 is TGCAGCGTTGAGGGGTTCTATGGCTACACCTTC. This translates into CSVEGFYGYTF.

J is TRBJ2-7 and V is TRBV3-1, with 12 bases that match TRBD2. CDR1 is LGHDT, CDR2 YNNKEL, per germline (reference sequence). V was pared by 3 bases and J by 2 bases, with 11 bases of the junction left unmatched. CDR3 length: 18 amino acids. The CDR3 coding sequence is TGTGCCAGCAGCCAGACTCTGACTAGCGGGAGACCCCCCTACGAGCAGTACTTC. It codes for CASSQTLTSGRPPYEQYF.

This clonotype was counted only a few times. Here the CDR3 reads CASSPRGSYYNEQFF. The CDR3 DNA reads as TGCGCCAGCAGCCCGAGGGGGAGTTACTACAATGAGCAGTTCTTC. V usage is TRBV5-1 and J usage is TRBJ2-1; maybe TRBD1 (6 bases). This CDR3 is built from 15 residues. Per the germline V gene, CDR1 is SGHRS and CDR2 is YFSETQ. The germline V and J ends were trimmed by 4 bases and 3 bases, with 14 bases remaining between them.

This clonotype was seen more than once but under ten times. The V and J genes are TRBV29-1 and TRBJ1-1, with 8 bases identical to TRBD1. This CDR3 is 12 amino acids long. Germline lookup yields CDR1 SQVTM and CDR2 ANQGSEA. V dropped 7 bases and J dropped 4; count of bases not matched to a gene: 5. Here the CDR3 reads CSGGQGFTEAFF. Here the CDR3 DNA reads TGCAGCGGAGGACAGGGATTCACTGAAGCTTTCTTT. The variable domain in full, completed from reference TRBV29-1 and TRBJ1-1, reads SAVISQKPSRDICQRGTSLTIQCQVDSQVTMMFWYRQQPGQSLTLIATANQGSEATYESGFVIDKFPISRPNLTFSTLTVSNMSPEDSSIYLCSGGQGFTEAFFGQGTRLTVV.

On this clonotype: Possible read error: a much larger clone is one base away. The rearrangement uses TRBV25-1 and TRBJ1-1; no firm D call. In germline, CDR1 is MGHDK, CDR2 SYGVNS. The CDR3 runs 9 residues. The CDR3 bases are TGTGCCAGTACTCCAGAAGCTCTCTTT. Amino acids: CASTPEALF.

This clonotype was detected many times. This sequence joins TRBV20-1 and TRBJ2-1, with D possibly matching TRBD2 (6 bases). Trimming shortened V by 1 base and J by 0 bases, and 10 bases separated the two germline ends. The CDR3 contains 15 residues. CDR1 is DFQATT, CDR2 SNEGSKA, per germline (reference sequence). The CDR3 is CSARVAGNSYNEQFF. Here the CDR3 DNA reads TGCAGTGCTAGAGTGGCGGGAAACTCCTACAATGAGCAGTTCTTC.

The table lists this clonotype with a few counts. The chain combines TRBV7-8 with TRBJ2-3; D is undetermined. The CDR3 sequence is 16 residues long. The germline V and J ends were trimmed by 2 bases and 5 bases, with 17 bases remaining between them. CDR1 SGHVS and CDR2 FQNEAQ come from the germline V gene. The CDR3 bases are TGTGCCAGCAGCTTATACCGACGGCTGCATGGAGATACGCAGTATTTT. Its translation: CASSLYRRLHGDTQYF. Looking up the rest from reference TRBV7-8 and TRBJ2-3 gives the full variable domain: GAGVSQSPRYKVAKRGQDVALRCDPISGHVSLFWYQQALGQGPEFLTYFQNEAQLDKSGLPSDRFFAERPEGSVSTLKIQRTQQEDSAVYLCASSLYRRLHGDTQYFGPGTRLTVL.

The chain employs TRBV5-1 and TRBJ2-1; no firm D call. This CDR3 has 14 residues. Trimming removed 3 bases from V and 3 bases from J, with 10 bases in between. Germline CDR1 is SGHRS and CDR2 is YFSETQ. The CDR3 here is CASSYDPFYNEQFF. CDR3 DNA: TGCGCCAGCAGCTACGACCCATTCTACAATGAGCAGTTCTTC.

The chain uses TRBV15 and TRBJ2-4; 9 positions match TRBD1. Germline V gene lookup returns CDR1 LNHNV and CDR2 YYDKDF (reference sequence). The CDR3 consists of 15 residues. Losses at the gene ends were 1 base for V and 5 bases for J; bases not matched to a gene: 3. The CDR3 sequence is CATSRVGQGQNIQYF. Written as DNA, the CDR3 is TGTGCCACCAGCAGAGTGGGACAGGGCCAAAACATTCAGTACTTC.

In its sample, this clonotype was seen a few times. The genes are TRBV24-1 and TRBJ1-2; 8 nucleotides agree with TRBD1. Trimming cost V 9 bases and J 7 bases; bases outside gene matches: 9. The CDR3 is 13 amino acids. CDR1 and CDR2 from the germline V gene are KGHDR and SFDVKD. CDR3 sequence reads: CATSGGSFVGYTF. CDR3 nucleotide sequence: TGTGCCACCTCAGGGGGCTCCTTTGTTGGCTACACCTTC.

The J gene is TRBJ2-3, the V gene TRBV18, with 8 bases fitting TRBD2. The CDR3 has 16 amino acids. The germline V gene has CDR1 KGHSH and CDR2 LQKENI. V was clipped by 0 bases and J by 4 bases; unmatched bases: 6. This CDR3 is CASSPPLRLASDTQYF. The CDR3 nucleotides are TGTGCCAGCTCACCACCGTTAAGACTAGCGTCAGATACGCAGTATTTT.

This clonotype was picked up many times. The CDR3 DNA reads as TGCAGCGTTGAGGGCGCAGCGGGAGGGCCTTGGAATGAGCAGTTCTTC. As protein: CSVEGAAGGPWNEQFF. The V gene is TRBV29-1, the J gene TRBJ2-1, with 10 positions matching TRBD2. CDR1 and CDR2 from the germline V gene are SQVTM and ANQGSEA. This CDR3 region has 16 residues. The ends lost 3 bases at V and 7 bases at J; junction bases unmatched: 12.